These 5 T cell receptor beta chains came from one sample sequenced in a study of T cell changes during pregnancy in multiple sclerosis. Produced via immunoSEQ multiplex PCR; TCRdb's table is partial and in-frame only. The sample shows some 100,000 clones, approximately 90% of them seen only once. The sample in question was peripheral blood, obtained in the second trimester of pregnancy. Receptor source: a female donor with multiple sclerosis, enrolled in a pregnancy study.

The genes are TRBV6-1 and TRBJ1-5, with 8 bases that match TRBD1. The J segment lost 2 bases and the V segment lost 1 base, leaving 1 base of the junction unmatched. Germline V gene data show CDR1 as MNHNS and CDR2 as SASEGT. The CDR3 extends over 15 amino acids. The CDR3 spells CASSEEQGGNQPQHF. The CDR3, as DNA: TGTGCCAGCAGTGAAGAACAGGGGGGCAATCAGCCCCAGCATTTT.

The J gene is TRBJ1-2, the V gene TRBV2; a possible D gene is TRBD1 (5 bases). Trimming took 7 bases from V and 5 from J, leaving 11 bases between them. The CDR3 has 12 residues. The germline CDR1 and CDR2 sequences are SNHLY and FYNNEI. The CDR3: CASTDSVYGYTF. For the CDR3, the DNA is TGTGCCAGCACCGACAGCGTATATGGCTACACCTTC.

This chain joins TRBV5-4 and TRBJ2-1; tentative D call: TRBD2 (5 bases). V was cut by 3 bases and J by 0 bases, with 10 bases left in between. Germline CDR1 reads SGHNT; CDR2 reads YYREEE (reference sequence). This CDR3 is 15 amino acids long. This CDR3 is CASSSDYSSYNEQFF. In nucleotides, the CDR3 is TGTGCCAGCAGCTCAGACTACAGCTCCTACAATGAGCAGTTCTTC.

The rearrangement links TRBV7-6 to TRBJ2-5; TRBD2 is a possible D gene (6 bases). Germline V gives CDR1 SGHVS, CDR2 FNYEAQ. V was cut by 5 bases and J by 5 bases, with 15 bases left in between. There are 14 residues in the CDR3. CDR3 in DNA: TGTGCCAGCAGCCATTTCTCTAGCGCTGAGACCCAGTACTTC. This sequence encodes CASSHFSSAETQYF.

The genes are TRBV27 and TRBJ1-1, with 8 bases lining up with TRBD1. V shed 4 bases and J 3 bases; nucleotides not matched to a gene: 7. The CDR3 is 15 residues long. Germline V gene sequence: CDR1 MNHEY, CDR2 SMNVEV (reference sequence). Here the CDR3 DNA reads TGTGCCAGCAGTTCGCAGGGGGCGCGGGACACTGAAGCTTTCTTT. Its translation: CASSSQGARDTEAFF.